This T cell receptor beta chain was documented in a study of regulatory T cells in long-lasting Graves disease. This clonotype was detected ten times or more. Time point reported: newly diagnosed GD, antithyroid drugs for less than 3 months. From PBMCs, RNA was extracted and then used to make the TCR library. Per germline, CDR1 MNHNS and CDR2 SASEGT. V was pared by 1 base and J by 1 base, with 7 bases between. The CDR3 spans 14 residues. Investigators prepared the TCR beta libraries by applying iRepertoire HTBI primers and Arm-PCR of CDR3 regions. Via MiXCR, TCRdb re-called the multiplex PCR reads, giving one row per CDR3 protein. The repertoire holds 420,000 or so distinct CDR3 sequences, with approximately 16% as singletons. The sample was also linked to a second study, of T cells in Graves' hyperthyroidism and ophthalmopathy. That paper states: Expanded thyroid clonotypes (above 0.001) were mostly also found in blood.

This receptor was identified in a young woman with Graves disease. The sequenced sample was peripheral blood mononuclear cells (PBMCs), obtained at new diagnosis, from a patient treated with antithyroid drugs. The V call is TRBV6-1, the J call TRBJ1-1; D remains unclear. CDR3 bases: TGTGCCAGCAGTGAAGGGGGAGAGAACACTGAAGCTTTCTTT. Protein product: CASSEGGENTEAFF.